A single sample gave rise to the 5 T cell receptor beta chains below, sequenced in a study of control samples from healthy donors and cancer patients. Clones were sequenced by immunoSEQ multiplex PCR, and TCRdb holds only the in-frame ones, with some missing. This sample yields roughly 120,000 clones, of which about 92% are seen a single time; 1.7% belongs to the top ten. Sample: PBMCs. These receptors were taken from a man aged 50 to 59 with head and neck cancer.

V gene TRBV7-2 combines with J gene TRBJ2-7; TRBD1 might be the D (5 bases). The germline V and J ends were trimmed by 2 bases and 6 bases, with 14 bases remaining between them. Germline V lookup: CDR1 SGHTA, CDR2 FQGNSA. This CDR3 region has 14 residues. The CDR3 loop is CASSLIWGSAEQYF. In DNA form, the CDR3 reads TGTGCCAGCAGCTTAATATGGGGCTCGGCCGAGCAGTACTTC.

The chain has TRBV3-1 (or the pseudogene TRBV3-2) and TRBJ1-3; no definite D call. The V gene lost 6 bases and the J gene lost 0 bases, with 9 bases spanning the gap. Germline lookup yields CDR1 LGHDT and CDR2 YNNKEL (reference sequence). The CDR3 is made up of 14 amino acids. CDR3 amino acids: CASSWTDSGNTIYF. As DNA, the CDR3 is TGTGCCAGCAGTTGGACCGACTCTGGAAACACCATATATTTT.

This clone was observed a single time. This rearrangement joins TRBV2 to TRBJ2-2, with 9 bases aligning to TRBD1. Germline V gives CDR1 SNHLY, CDR2 FYNNEI. This CDR3 contains 16 residues. V lost 5 bases, J lost 5 bases, and 9 bases stayed unmatched. CDR3 loop: CASSPTGGLGTGELFF. The CDR3 coding sequence is TGTGCCAGCAGTCCCACAGGGGGCTTGGGGACCGGGGAGCTGTTTTTT.

The rearrangement joins TRBV7-7 to TRBJ1-6, with unresolved D. Germline assignment: CDR1 SSHAT and CDR2 FNYEAQ (reference sequence). V was shortened by 7 bases and J by 6 bases, with 22 bases between the two germline ends. The CDR3 is 17 residues long. CDR3: CASTFFASGSINSPLHF. The DNA of the CDR3 is TGTGCCAGCACCTTTTTCGCTAGTGGCTCTATTAATTCACCCCTCCACTTT.

The chain employs TRBV5-1 and TRBJ2-1; 7 nucleotides line up with TRBD1. Germline V gene sequence: CDR1 SGHRS, CDR2 YFSETQ. Trimming took 4 bases from V and 4 from J; bases not matched to a gene: 5. This CDR3 spans 14 amino acids. In DNA, the CDR3 is TGCGCCAGCAGCCCCAGGGGGAGTTACAATGAGCAGTTCTTC. The encoded protein is CASSPRGSYNEQFF.